Sequencing of this T cell receptor beta chain was carried out in a study of Ad26.COV2.S vaccination and SARS-CoV-2 variants. The treatment: some 20 received Ad26.COV2.S at low or high dose, single or two shots; 5 received placebo; per-sample allocation not given. Each sample was drawn 63 days after the first injection (of vaccine or placebo). This clone was found a few times. Its antigen is as yet unknown. Study observations and caveats: Substantial breadth was reportedly displayed by spike-specific CD8+ and CD4+ T cell responses after vaccination.

Per germline, CDR1 SEHNR and CDR2 FQNEAQ (reference sequence). This CDR3 has 17 residues. V lost 5 bases and J lost 3; bases outside the gene matches: 13. Profiled with immunoSEQ multiplex PCR; TCRdb holds only in-frame clones, not every one. Seen here are 500,000 or so clones, 85% to 90% observed once, and the top ten hold roughly 2.5%. The sequence came from a person between 18 and 59 years old who received the Ad26.COV2.S COVID-19 vaccine or a placebo. Source: peripheral blood, taken in a trial of Ad26.COV2.S vaccine versus placebo. The chain carries TRBV7-9 and TRBJ2-1, with 7 bases identical to TRBD1. In DNA, the CDR3 is TGTGCCAGCAGCCCGAACCCCGCCCGACAGGGCTACAATGAGCAGTTCTTC. This gives the protein CASSPNPARQGYNEQFF.